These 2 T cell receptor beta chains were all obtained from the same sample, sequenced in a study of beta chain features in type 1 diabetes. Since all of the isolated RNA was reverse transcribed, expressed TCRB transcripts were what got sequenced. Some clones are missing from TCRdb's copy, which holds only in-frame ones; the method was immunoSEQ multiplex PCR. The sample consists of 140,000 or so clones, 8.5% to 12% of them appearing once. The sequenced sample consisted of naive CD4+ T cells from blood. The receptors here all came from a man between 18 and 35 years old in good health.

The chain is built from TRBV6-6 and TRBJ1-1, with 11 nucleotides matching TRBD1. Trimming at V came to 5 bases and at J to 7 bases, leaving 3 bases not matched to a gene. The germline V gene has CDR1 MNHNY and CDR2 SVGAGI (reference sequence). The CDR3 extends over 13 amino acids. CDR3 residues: CASSGQGAGEAFF. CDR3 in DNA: TGTGCCAGCAGTGGACAGGGGGCAGGTGAAGCTTTCTTT.

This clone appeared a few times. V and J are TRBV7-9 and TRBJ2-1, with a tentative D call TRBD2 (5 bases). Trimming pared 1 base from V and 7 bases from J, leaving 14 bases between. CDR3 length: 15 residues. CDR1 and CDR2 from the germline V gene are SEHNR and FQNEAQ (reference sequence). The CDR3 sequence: CASSLVEGKENEQFF. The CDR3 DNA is TGTGCCAGCAGCTTAGTTGAGGGAAAAGAGAATGAGCAGTTCTTC.